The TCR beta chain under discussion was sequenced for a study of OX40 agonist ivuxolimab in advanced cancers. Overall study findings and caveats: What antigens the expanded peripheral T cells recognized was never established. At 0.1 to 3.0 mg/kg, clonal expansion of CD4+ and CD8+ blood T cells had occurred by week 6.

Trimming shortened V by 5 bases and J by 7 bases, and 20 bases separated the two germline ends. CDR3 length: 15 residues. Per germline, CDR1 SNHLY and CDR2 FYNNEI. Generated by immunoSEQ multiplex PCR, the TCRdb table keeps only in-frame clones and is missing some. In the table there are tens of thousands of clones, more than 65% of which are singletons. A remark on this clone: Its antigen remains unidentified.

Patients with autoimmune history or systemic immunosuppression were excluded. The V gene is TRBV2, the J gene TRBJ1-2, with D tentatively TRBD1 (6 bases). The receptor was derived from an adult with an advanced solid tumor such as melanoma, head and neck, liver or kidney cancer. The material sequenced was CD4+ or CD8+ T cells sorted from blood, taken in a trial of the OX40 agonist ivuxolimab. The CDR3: CASSSLRTENRGYTF. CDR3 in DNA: TGTGCCAGCAGTTCTCTCAGGACAGAAAACCGTGGCTACACCTTC.